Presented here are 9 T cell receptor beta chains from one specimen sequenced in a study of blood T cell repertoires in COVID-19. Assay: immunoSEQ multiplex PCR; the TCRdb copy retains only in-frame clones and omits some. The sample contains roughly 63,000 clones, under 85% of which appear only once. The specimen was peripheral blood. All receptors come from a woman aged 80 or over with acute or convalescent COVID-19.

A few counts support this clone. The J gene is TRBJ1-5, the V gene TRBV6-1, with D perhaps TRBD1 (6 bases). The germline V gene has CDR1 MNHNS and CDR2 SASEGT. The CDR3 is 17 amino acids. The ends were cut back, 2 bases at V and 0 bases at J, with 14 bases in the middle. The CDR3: CASSETVTGNSNQPQHF. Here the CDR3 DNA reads TGTGCCAGCAGTGAAACTGTAACAGGGAATAGCAATCAGCCCCAGCATTTT.

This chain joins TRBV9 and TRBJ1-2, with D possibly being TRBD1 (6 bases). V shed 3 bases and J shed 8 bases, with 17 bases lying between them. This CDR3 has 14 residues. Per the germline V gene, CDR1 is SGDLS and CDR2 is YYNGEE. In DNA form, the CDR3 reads TGTGCCAGCAGCGCCTCGGGGGGCGCGAGGGGCTACACCTTC. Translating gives CASSASGGARGYTF.

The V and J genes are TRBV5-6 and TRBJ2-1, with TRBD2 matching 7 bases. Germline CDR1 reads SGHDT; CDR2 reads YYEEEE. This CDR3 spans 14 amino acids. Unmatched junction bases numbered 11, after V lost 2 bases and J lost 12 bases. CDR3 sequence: CASSFILAESLQFF. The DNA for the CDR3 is TGTGCCAGCAGCTTTATTCTAGCGGAGTCCCTGCAGTTCTTC.

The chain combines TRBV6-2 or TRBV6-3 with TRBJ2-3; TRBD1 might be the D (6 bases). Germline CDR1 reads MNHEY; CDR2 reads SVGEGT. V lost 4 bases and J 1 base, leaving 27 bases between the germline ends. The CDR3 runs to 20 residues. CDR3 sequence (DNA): TGTGCCAGCAGTTCCATGACAGGAACTAGATCGGGGCTCGGCACAGATACGCAGTATTTT. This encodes CASSSMTGTRSGLGTDTQYF.

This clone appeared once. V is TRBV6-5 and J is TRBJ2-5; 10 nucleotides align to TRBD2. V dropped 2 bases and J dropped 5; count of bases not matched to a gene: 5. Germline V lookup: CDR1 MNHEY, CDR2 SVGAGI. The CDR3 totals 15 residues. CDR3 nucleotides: TGTGCCAGCAGTTACCTAGCGGGAGCACGCGAGACCCAGTACTTC. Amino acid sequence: CASSYLAGARETQYF.

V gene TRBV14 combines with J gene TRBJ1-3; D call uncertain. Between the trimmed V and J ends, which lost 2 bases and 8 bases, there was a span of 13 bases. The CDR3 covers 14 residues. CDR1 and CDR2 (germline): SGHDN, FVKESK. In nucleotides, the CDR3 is TGTGCCAGCAGCCAATCCGTGTCCCCTTACACCATATATTTT. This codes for CASSQSVSPYTIYF. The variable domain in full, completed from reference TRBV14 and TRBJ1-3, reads EAGVTQFPSHSVIEKGQTVTLRCDPISGHDNLYWYRRVMGKEIKFLLHFVKESKQDESGMPNNRFLAERTGGTYSTLKVQPAELEDSGVYFCASSQSVSPYTIYFGEGSWLTVV.

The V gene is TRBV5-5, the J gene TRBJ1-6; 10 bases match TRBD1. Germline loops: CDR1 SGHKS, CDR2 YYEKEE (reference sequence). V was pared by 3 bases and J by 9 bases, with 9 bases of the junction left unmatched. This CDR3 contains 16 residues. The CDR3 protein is CASSWGGTGVPSPLHF. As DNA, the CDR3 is TGTGCCAGCAGCTGGGGAGGGACAGGGGTTCCTTCACCCCTCCACTTT.

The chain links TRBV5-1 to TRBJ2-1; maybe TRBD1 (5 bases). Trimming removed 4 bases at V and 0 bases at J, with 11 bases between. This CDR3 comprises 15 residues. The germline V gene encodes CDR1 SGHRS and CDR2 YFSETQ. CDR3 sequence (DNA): TGCGCCAGCAGCCCAGACAGTAGCTCCTACAATGAGCAGTTCTTC. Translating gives CASSPDSSSYNEQFF.

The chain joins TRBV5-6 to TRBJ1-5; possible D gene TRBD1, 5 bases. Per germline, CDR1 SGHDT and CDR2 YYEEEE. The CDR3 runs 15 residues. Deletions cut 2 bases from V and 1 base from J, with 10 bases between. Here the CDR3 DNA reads TGTGCCAGCAGCTTACGGGGGTTCAGCAATCAGCCCCAGCATTTT. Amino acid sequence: CASSLRGFSNQPQHF.